Reported below is one T cell receptor beta chain. This entry is derived from a study of T cells in tumors after PD-1 blockade. Profiled with immunoSEQ multiplex PCR; TCRdb holds only in-frame clones, not every one. The table includes about 14,000 clones, roughly 80% detected once. The CDR3 length is 15 residues. Looked up from germline, CDR1 is SSHAT and CDR2 is FNYEAQ (reference sequence). Germline trimming cut 2 bases from V and 4 bases from J; bases unmatched to any gene: 6. The rearrangement joins TRBV7-7 to TRBJ2-7; the match to TRBD1 covers 9 bases. Sample: PBMCs, taken after anti-PD-1 treatment. This clonotype was sampled from a human donor with basal cell carcinoma. The CDR3 region has the DNA TGTGCCAGCAGCTTAAACTGGGACAGGGCATACGAGCAGTACTTC. Translated, it gives CASSLNWDRAYEQYF. The whole variable domain, remainder taken from reference TRBV7-7 and TRBJ2-7, is GAGVSQSPRYKVTKRGQDVTLRCDPISSHATLYWYQQALGQGPEFLTYFNYEAQPDKSGLPSDRFSAERPEGSISTLTIQRTEQRDSAMYRCASSLNWDRAYEQYFGPGTRLTVT.